A selection of T cell receptor beta chains follows, all from one sample in a study of PD-L1 blockade in urothelial cancer. This table comes from immunoSEQ multiplex PCR, and its TCRdb copy is limited to in-frame clones, with some not included. The sample contains tens of thousands of clones, more than 75% of which appear only once. Specimen: PBMCs, collected around atezolizumab (anti-PD-L1) treatment. The receptors come from a man between 60 and 75 years old with urothelial cancer. The CDR3 runs from the conserved cysteine through the conserved F or W. D genes are given only for firm matches. Only some rows state a clone size, as once, few, many or a class for expanded clones.

abundance: .; v_gene: TRBV28; d_gene: .; j_gene: TRBJ1-2; CDR3aa: CASSLFRVQRYTF; CDR3nt: TGTGCCAGCAGTTTATTCAGGGTTCAACGCTACACCTTC
abundance: .; v_gene: TRBV27; d_gene: .; j_gene: TRBJ2-5; CDR3aa: CASSLSWAGQETQYF; CDR3nt: TGTGCCAGCAGTTTATCTTGGGCAGGCCAAGAGACCCAGTACTTC
abundance: .; v_gene: TRBV11-3; d_gene: TRBD2; j_gene: TRBJ2-5; CDR3aa: CASSVTSGVETQYF; CDR3nt: TGTGCCAGCAGCGTCACTAGCGGCGTTGAGACCCAGTACTTC
abundance: .; v_gene: TRBV28; d_gene: TRBD1; j_gene: TRBJ1-2; CDR3aa: CASSFPRQGHSGYTF; CDR3nt: TGTGCCAGCAGTTTCCCGCGACAGGGCCATAGTGGCTACACCTTC
abundance: few; v_gene: TRBV5-1; d_gene: .; j_gene: TRBJ1-4; CDR3aa: CASSLTRENEKLFF; CDR3nt: TGCGCCAGCAGCTTGACCCGGGAGAATGAAAAACTGTTTTTT
abundance: .; v_gene: TRBV10-2; d_gene: TRBD2; j_gene: TRBJ2-3; CDR3aa: CASSEILAGSPDTQYF; CDR3nt: TGCGCCAGCAGTGAGATCCTAGCGGGTTCCCCAGATACGCAGTATTTT
abundance: .; v_gene: TRBV28; d_gene: TRBD1; j_gene: TRBJ2-7; CDR3aa: CASSFGQGNWGYEQYF; CDR3nt: TGTGCCAGCAGTTTCGGACAGGGTAATTGGGGCTACGAGCAGTACTTC
abundance: once; v_gene: TRBV28; d_gene: .; j_gene: TRBJ1-6; CDR3aa: CASSLQRVFSPLHF; CDR3nt: TGTGCCAGCAGTCTTCAACGGGTTTTTTCACCCCTCCACTTT
abundance: .; v_gene: TRBV5-1; d_gene: .; j_gene: TRBJ1-4; CDR3aa: CASSPAAGRGYEKLFF; CDR3nt: TGCGCCAGCAGCCCCGCCGCAGGGCGGGGGTATGAAAAACTGTTTTTT
abundance: .; v_gene: TRBV7-2; d_gene: .; j_gene: TRBJ2-5; CDR3aa: CASSLFRGQGETQYF; CDR3nt: TGTGCCAGCAGCTTATTTAGGGGTCAGGGGGAGACCCAGTACTTC
abundance: .; v_gene: TRBV2; d_gene: TRBD2; j_gene: TRBJ2-3; CDR3aa: CASSPGTSGTTDTQYF; CDR3nt: TGTGCCAGCAGTCCTGGGACTAGCGGGACGACAGATACGCAGTATTTT
abundance: once; v_gene: TRBV9; d_gene: .; j_gene: TRBJ2-1; CDR3aa: CASSVRWMDNEQFF; CDR3nt: TGTGCCAGCAGCGTGAGGTGGATGGACAATGAGCAGTTCTTC
abundance: .; v_gene: TRBV28; d_gene: .; j_gene: TRBJ1-2; CDR3aa: CASSPAGAYGYTF; CDR3nt: TGTGCCAGCAGTCCCGCAGGGGCCTATGGCTACACCTTC
abundance: .; v_gene: TRBV28; d_gene: .; j_gene: TRBJ2-7; CDR3aa: CASRSTVYEQYF; CDR3nt: TGTGCCAGCAGGTCGACAGTCTACGAGCAGTACTTC
abundance: once; v_gene: TRBV15; d_gene: .; j_gene: TRBJ2-1; CDR3aa: CATRSPTGNMNEQFF; CDR3nt: TGTGCCACCAGGAGTCCGACGGGTAATATGAATGAGCAGTTCTTC
abundance: .; v_gene: TRBV4-1; d_gene: TRBD1; j_gene: TRBJ2-7; CDR3aa: CASSQHETGGQYEQYF; CDR3nt: TGCGCCAGCAGCCAACACGAGACAGGGGGCCAGTACGAGCAGTACTTC
abundance: .; v_gene: TRBV19; d_gene: TRBD1; j_gene: TRBJ2-7; CDR3aa: CASGQGLSYEQYF; CDR3nt: TGTGCCTCAGGACAGGGCCTTTCCTACGAGCAGTACTTC
abundance: .; v_gene: TRBV7-9; d_gene: TRBD1; j_gene: TRBJ1-1; CDR3aa: CASRQGVTEAFF; CDR3nt: TGTGCCAGCCGACAGGGGGTCACTGAAGCTTTCTTT
abundance: .; v_gene: TRBV5-1; d_gene: TRBD1; j_gene: TRBJ2-7; CDR3aa: CASSLQQGAAEQYF; CDR3nt: TGCGCCAGCAGCTTGCAACAGGGGGCTGCCGAGCAGTACTTC
abundance: .; v_gene: TRBV27; d_gene: TRBD2; j_gene: TRBJ2-1; CDR3aa: CASSFRPSGIGPASYNEQFF; CDR3nt: TGTGCCAGCAGTTTCCGGCCTAGCGGGATTGGACCTGCATCCTACAATGAGCAGTTCTTC
abundance: .; v_gene: TRBV7-9; d_gene: .; j_gene: TRBJ1-1; CDR3aa: CASSLTPTRSTEAFF; CDR3nt: TGTGCCAGCAGCCTCACTCCTACTCGTTCGACTGAAGCTTTCTTT
abundance: .; v_gene: TRBV30; d_gene: .; j_gene: TRBJ1-1; CDR3aa: CAWSATGNTEAFF; CDR3nt: TGTGCCTGGAGCGCGACAGGGAACACTGAAGCTTTCTTT